Each of the 29 T cell receptor beta chains below was sequenced from the same sample in a study of Graves' ophthalmopathy and Graves' hyperthyroidism. The TCR beta CDR3 regions underwent amplification from RNA transcripts. First-round RT-PCR employed HTBI primers, with a second-round multiplex PCR after it. TCRdb re-called the multiplex PCR reads with MiXCR, one entry per CDR3 protein. The data hold over a million distinct CDR3 sequences, with about two fifths observed a single time. The source material was peripheral blood or thyroid tissue (not recorded which). The receptors come from an adult man with Graves' hyperthyroidism.

This clonotype was picked up many times. The V and J genes are TRBV2 and TRBJ2-7, with a possible D match to TRBD2 (6 bases). The germline V gene encodes CDR1 SNHLY and CDR2 FYNNEI. CDR3 length: 13 residues. Between the trimmed V and J ends, which lost 3 bases and 3 bases, there was a span of 9 bases. This CDR3 reads CASSEGTYYEQYF. As DNA, the CDR3 is TGTGCCAGCAGTGAGGGGACTTACTACGAGCAGTACTTC.

The chain joins TRBV6-5 to TRBJ1-2, with 7 bases lining up with TRBD1. The CDR3 spans 15 residues. J gave up 8 bases and V 2 bases, and 11 bases lay outside the gene matches. The germline V gene has CDR1 MNHEY and CDR2 SVGAGI. The CDR3 DNA sequence: TGTGCCAGCAGTTACATTGGGGGCAGGGGGACGGGCTACACCTTC. Its protein is CASSYIGGRGTGYTF.

The chain carries TRBV7-2 and TRBJ1-6; D is possibly TRBD1 (5 bases). The CDR3 totals 17 residues. Trimming shortened V by 5 bases and J by 14 bases, and 28 bases separated the two germline ends. Germline V gives CDR1 SGHTA, CDR2 FQGNSA. The CDR3 sequence: CASSPRRGTGETQALHF. DNA of the CDR3: TGTGCCAGCAGCCCTCGGCGGGGGACGGGTGAGACCCAGGCCCTCCACTTT.

This clonotype occurred many times. This sequence joins TRBV20-1 and TRBJ2-5; D is unresolved. Per the germline V gene, CDR1 is DFQATT and CDR2 is SNEGSKA (reference sequence). This CDR3 comprises 10 residues. The ends were cut back, 4 bases at V and 7 bases at J, with 7 bases in the middle. The CDR3 protein is CSANKGTQYF. CDR3 in DNA: TGCAGTGCTAACAAAGGGACCCAGTACTTC.

This clonotype turned up a few times. The rearrangement uses TRBV9 and TRBJ2-7; weak D call: TRBD2 (6 bases). The CDR3 loop spans 15 amino acids. From germline, CDR1 is SGDLS and CDR2 YYNGEE. V lost 0 bases and J lost 0, with 10 bases in between. CDR3 in amino acids: CASSVGWEDSYEQYF. The DNA of the CDR3 is TGTGCCAGCAGCGTAGGATGGGAGGACTCCTACGAGCAGTACTTC. The complete variable domain, with remaining parts taken from reference TRBV9 and TRBJ2-7, reads DSGVTQTPKHLITATGQRVTLRCSPRSGDLSVYWYQQSLDQGLQFLIQYYNGEERAKGNILERFSAQQFPDLHSELNLSSLELGDSALYFCASSVGWEDSYEQYFGPGTRLTVT.

Points on this clonotype: A single base separates this from a much larger clone, so it may be a read error. V and J are TRBV10-3 and TRBJ2-7, with D perhaps matching TRBD2 (5 bases). Germline V lookup: CDR1 ENHRY, CDR2 SYGVKD. The CDR3 sequence is 15 residues long. The CDR3 loop is CAISELVTSSYEQSF. The CDR3, as DNA: TGTGCCATCAGTGAACTAGTGACCTCATCCTACGAGCAGTCCTTC.

The V call is TRBV2, the J call TRBJ1-2, with D uncertain. Germline loops: CDR1 SNHLY, CDR2 FYNNEI. CDR3 length: 16 amino acids. V was shortened by 7 bases and J by 4 bases, with 22 bases between the two germline ends. CDR3 in amino acids: CASTLGYFVKGYGYTF. For the CDR3, the DNA is TGTGCCAGCACTCTGGGGTACTTCGTCAAGGGCTATGGCTACACCTTC. Looking up the rest from reference TRBV2 and TRBJ1-2 gives the full variable domain: EPEVTQTPSHQVTQMGQEVILRCVPISNHLYFYWYRQILGQKVEFLVSFYNNEISEKSEIFDDQFSVERPDGSNFTLKIRSTKLEDSAMYFCASTLGYFVKGYGYTFGSGTRLTVV.

This clonotype was recorded at least ten times. The chain joins TRBV7-9 to TRBJ1-6; D not certain. The length of the CDR3 is 14 residues. Germline V gene sequence: CDR1 SEHNR, CDR2 FQNEAQ (reference sequence). V was trimmed by 1 base and J by 10 bases, leaving 11 bases between them. The CDR3 DNA reads as TGTGCCAGCAGCTTAGACTATTACGGCTCACCCCTCCACTTT. Protein product: CASSLDYYGSPLHF.

The chain couples TRBV20-1 to TRBJ2-5; D gene uncertain. CDR1 DFQATT and CDR2 SNEGSKA come from the germline V gene (reference sequence). This CDR3 region has 14 residues. With 0 bases removed from V and 2 bases from J, the gap between germline ends came to 10 bases. The CDR3 loop is CSARDHRRQETQYF. The CDR3, as DNA: TGCAGTGCTAGAGATCATCGAAGGCAAGAGACCCAGTACTTC.

This clonotype appeared a few times. The chain carries TRBV5-4 and TRBJ1-2, with TRBD1 as a possible D gene (5 bases). The V and J ends lost 8 bases and 0 bases respectively, with 20 bases between them. Germline V gene data show CDR1 as SGHNT and CDR2 as YYREEE (reference sequence). There are 16 residues in the CDR3. The CDR3 nucleotides are TGTGCCAGTCCCGCTAACGCTCCGGGGCCTAACTATGGCTACACCTTC. This gives the protein CASPANAPGPNYGYTF.

V gene TRBV7-1 combines with J gene TRBJ1-4; 10 bases agree with TRBD1. TRBV7-1 is filed as an ORF, its function uncertain. V gave up 3 bases and J gave up 11 bases; unmatched junction bases: 3. The CDR3 loop spans 13 amino acids. The CDR3 here is CASSSATGGKLFF. CDR3 in DNA: TGTGCCAGCAGCTCTGCGACAGGGGGCAAACTGTTTTTT.

This clonotype was seen ten or more times. The chain recombines TRBV2 with TRBJ2-2; perhaps D is TRBD1 or TRBD2 (5 bases each). Trimming removed 5 bases from V and 7 bases from J, with 14 bases in between. CDR3 length: 14 residues. CDR1 and CDR2 (germline): SNHLY, FYNNEI. The CDR3 protein is CASSPQGVGGELFF. CDR3 DNA: TGTGCCAGCAGTCCCCAGGGAGTGGGCGGGGAGCTGTTTTTT.

This clonotype was detected a few times. A junction boundary mismatches the germline segment, possibly from a read error. The chain combines TRBV29-1 with TRBJ1-2, with TRBD1 as a possible D gene (5 bases). The CDR3 runs to 13 residues. The V gene's germline CDR1 is SQVTM and CDR2 ANQGSEA. CDR3 protein: CSVEAGRRYGYTF. Here the CDR3 DNA reads TGCAGCGTAGAAGCGGGACGGCGATATGGCTACACCTTC.

This clonotype has more than one count but fewer than ten. The rearrangement links TRBV5-1 to TRBJ2-7; possible D gene TRBD1, 6 bases. The CDR3 runs to 17 residues. The germline V gene encodes CDR1 SGHRS and CDR2 YFSETQ. Trimming stripped 3 bases from V and 0 bases from J, with 19 bases between. The CDR3 nucleotides are TGCGCCAGCAGCTGGGACACAGAAAGGACATACTCCTACGAGCAGTACTTC. Protein sequence: CASSWDTERTYSYEQYF.

This clonotype appeared many times. The V call is TRBV7-2, the J call TRBJ2-7, with TRBD1 as a possible D gene (7 bases). This CDR3 has 15 residues. V lost 2 bases and J 3 bases, leaving 14 bases between the germline ends. CDR1 SGHTA and CDR2 FQGNSA come from the germline V gene. The CDR3 nucleotides are TGTGCCAGCAGCTTACCCAACAGGGGAGGCTACGAGCAGTACTTC. Its translation: CASSLPNRGGYEQYF.

This clonotype appeared a few times. The CDR3: CASSLVGRGIIYEQYF. The CDR3 DNA is TGCGCCAGCAGCTTGGTGGGTAGGGGGATCATCTACGAGCAGTACTTC. V usage is TRBV5-1 and J usage is TRBJ2-7; TRBD1 might be the D (6 bases). CDR1 is SGHRS, CDR2 YFSETQ, per germline. V was shortened by 0 bases and J by 3 bases, with 16 bases between the two germline ends. The CDR3 loop spans 16 amino acids.

V is TRBV29-1 and J is TRBJ1-3, with 8 bases lining up with TRBD1. The CDR3 loop spans 16 amino acids. Germline CDR1 SQVTM, CDR2 ANQGSEA. After removal of 7 bases from V and 0 bases from J, the junction contained 11 bases not matched to a gene. CDR3 amino acids: CSGNRGGTSSGNTIYF. The CDR3 DNA reads TGCAGCGGAAACAGGGGGGGAACGAGCTCTGGAAACACCATATATTTT.

This clonotype showed up many times. This rearrangement joins TRBV19 to TRBJ1-4, with a tentative D call TRBD1 (5 bases). Germline assignment: CDR1 LNHDA and CDR2 SQIVND (reference sequence). This CDR3 region has 10 residues. V lost 9 bases and J lost 8, with 7 bases in between. The DNA of the CDR3 is TGTGCCAGCCGACAGGAAAAACTGTTTTTT. Translation: CASRQEKLFF.

In this sample, this clonotype turned up many times. The V and J genes are TRBV7-9 and TRBJ2-7; D gene uncertain. Trimming stripped 3 bases from V and 4 bases from J, with 16 bases between. Germline CDR1 SEHNR, CDR2 FQNEAQ (reference sequence). The CDR3 sequence is 15 residues long. CDR3 DNA sequence: TGTGCCAGCAGCTTCCTGGGCCAAATCCAGTACGAGCAGTACTTC. Its protein is CASSFLGQIQYEQYF. Variable domain in full (rest from reference TRBV7-9 and TRBJ2-7): DTGVSQNPRHKITKRGQNVTFRCDPISEHNRLYWYRQTLGQGPEFLTYFQNEAQLEKSRLLSDRFSAERPKGSFSTLEIQRTEQGDSAMYLCASSFLGQIQYEQYFGPGTRLTVT.

Remarks on this clonotype: This clone may be a read error of a much larger clone one base away. The rearrangement uses TRBV7-7 and TRBJ2-5; 7 positions match TRBD1. The CDR3 spans 16 residues. V lost 5 bases and J lost 2; bases outside the gene matches: 11. Germline V gene lookup returns CDR1 SSHAT and CDR2 FNYEAQ (reference sequence). CDR3 residues: CASSTGTAWTQETQYF. CDR3 DNA sequence: TGTGCCAGCAGCACCGGGACAGCCTGGACTCAAGAGACCCAGTACTTC.

The rearrangement links TRBV30 to TRBJ1-4, with TRBD1 identical over 8 bases. The CDR3 runs to 12 residues. Germline V gives CDR1 GTSNPN, CDR2 SVGIG (reference sequence). The junction had 6 bases not matched to a gene; V was cut back by 8 bases and J by 7 bases. The CDR3 loop is CAAQGAGEKLFF. The CDR3 nucleotides are TGTGCCGCTCAGGGGGCGGGTGAAAAACTGTTTTTT.

This clonotype showed up many times. The V and J genes are TRBV7-2 and TRBJ2-7, with 7 bases matching TRBD1. This CDR3 has 14 residues. The trim removed 5 bases at V and 1 base at J, leaving 5 bases unmatched. Germline V CDR1 and CDR2: SGHTA, FQGNSA. The CDR3 DNA reads as TGTGCCAGCAGCCCTGACAGGGCATCCTACGAGCAGTACTTC. Protein product: CASSPDRASYEQYF.

This clonotype was detected only once. The chain joins TRBV7-2 to TRBJ1-2; TRBD1 aligns across 9 bases. Trimming cost V 2 bases and J 10 bases; bases outside gene matches: 8. Looked up from germline, CDR1 is SGHTA and CDR2 is FQGNSA. The CDR3 spans 14 residues. Here the CDR3 DNA reads TGTGCCAGCAGCTTAAGACGGACAGGGGCCCTCTACACCTTC. Its protein is CASSLRRTGALYTF.

This clonotype showed up many times. The V and J genes are TRBV24-1 and TRBJ1-1; D possibly corresponds to TRBD1 (5 bases). The CDR3 is 14 amino acids. Germline V gene lookup returns CDR1 KGHDR and CDR2 SFDVKD. The ends were cut back, 4 bases at V and 1 base at J, with 9 bases in the middle. CDR3 amino acids: CATSEGPQNTEAFF. CDR3 nucleotide sequence: TGTGCCACCAGTGAGGGGCCGCAGAACACTGAAGCTTTCTTT.

The rearrangement uses TRBV7-8 and TRBJ2-2; D ambiguous. The germline V and J ends were trimmed by 0 bases and 8 bases, with 10 bases remaining between them. The CDR3 runs 14 residues. The germline CDR1 and CDR2 sequences are SGHVS and FQNEAQ. CDR3 sequence: CASSLAIVPGELFF. The CDR3 bases are TGTGCCAGCAGCTTAGCGATCGTGCCAGGGGAGCTGTTTTTT. The full variable domain, with the rest looked up from reference TRBV7-8 and TRBJ2-2, is GAGVSQSPRYKVAKRGQDVALRCDPISGHVSLFWYQQALGQGPEFLTYFQNEAQLDKSGLPSDRFFAERPEGSVSTLKIQRTQQEDSAVYLCASSLAIVPGELFFGEGSRLTVL.

This clonotype was recorded at least ten times. This chain connects TRBV10-3 to TRBJ1-5; D unresolved. This CDR3 is 12 amino acids long. Germline loops: CDR1 ENHRY, CDR2 SYGVKD. With 7 bases removed from V and 8 bases from J, the gap between germline ends came to 12 bases. The CDR3 is CAITDGTEPQHF. DNA for the CDR3: TGTGCCATCACGGATGGAACGGAGCCCCAGCATTTT.

This clonotype was detected many times. The chain combines TRBV4-1 with TRBJ1-2; the D gene is possibly TRBD1 (6 bases). V was clipped by 4 bases and J by 0 bases, with 12 bases between them. This CDR3 spans 15 amino acids. CDR1 is MGHRA and CDR2 is YSYEKL in the germline V gene. For the CDR3, the DNA is TGCGCCAGCAGCCTCCGGGACAAGTCTAACTATGGCTACACCTTC. Translated: CASSLRDKSNYGYTF.

This clonotype occurred many times. The J gene is TRBJ1-2, the V gene TRBV29-1, with a weak D call TRBD1 (6 bases). This CDR3 has 14 amino acids. Trimming removed 1 base at V and 0 bases at J, with 9 bases between. Germline lookup yields CDR1 SQVTM and CDR2 ANQGSEA. The DNA of the CDR3 is TGCAGCGTTGAAGGACAGGCGACTAACTATGGCTACACCTTC. This sequence encodes CSVEGQATNYGYTF. The full variable domain, its missing parts supplied by reference TRBV29-1 and TRBJ1-2, is SAVISQKPSRDICQRGTSLTIQCQVDSQVTMMFWYRQQPGQSLTLIATANQGSEATYESGFVIDKFPISRPNLTFSTLTVSNMSPEDSSIYLCSVEGQATNYGYTFGSGTRLTVV.

On this clonotype itself: A junction end diverges from the germline sequence, so it may reflect a read error. The chain has TRBV10-3 and TRBJ1-6; 9 bases align to TRBD1. There are 17 residues in the CDR3. Looked up from germline, CDR1 is ENHRY and CDR2 is SYGVKD. The CDR3 coding sequence is TGTGCCAGCAGTCACCGGGACAGGGAGACCAATAATTCACCCCTCCACTTT. It encodes CASSHRDRETNNSPLHF.